Below are 22 T cell receptor beta chains sequenced from a single sample in a study of blood T cell repertoires in COVID-19. Sequenced by immunoSEQ multiplex PCR; TCRdb stores in-frame clones only, minus some. This table has 200,000 to 250,000 clones, around 82% appearing once. The specimen was peripheral blood. The receptor set was obtained from a human donor in a cohort sampled during active COVID-19.

The chain uses TRBV18 and TRBJ1-3; no reliable D call. The V and J ends lost 6 bases and 0 bases respectively, with 15 bases between them. There are 16 residues in the CDR3. Looked up from germline, CDR1 is KGHSH and CDR2 is LQKENI. The CDR3 sequence is CASSPIQAFSGNTIYF. The DNA for the CDR3 is TGTGCCAGCTCCCCGATTCAAGCCTTCTCTGGAAACACCATATATTTT.

This sequence joins TRBV25-1 and TRBJ2-5, with a possible D match to TRBD2 (7 bases). The CDR3 loop spans 16 amino acids. The germline V and J ends were trimmed by 6 bases and 5 bases, with 22 bases remaining between them. Germline V gene data show CDR1 as MGHDK and CDR2 as SYGVNS. The CDR3 protein is CASRIGGGHVRETQYF. Written as DNA, the CDR3 is TGTGCCAGCAGAATCGGCGGGGGCCATGTCAGGGAGACCCAGTACTTC. Complete variable domain (other parts from reference TRBV25-1 and TRBJ2-5): EADIYQTPRYLVIGTGKKITLECSQTMGHDKMYWYQQDPGMELHLIHYSYGVNSTEKGDLSSESTVSRIRTEHFPLTLESARPSHTSQYLCASRIGGGHVRETQYFGPGTRLLVL.

The gene calls are TRBV3-1 (or the pseudogene TRBV3-2) and TRBJ2-1; D unclear. Looked up from germline, CDR1 is LGHDT and CDR2 is YNNKEL (reference sequence). The ends were cut back, 5 bases at V and 5 bases at J, with 7 bases in the middle. The CDR3 covers 12 residues. The CDR3 DNA reads as TGTGCCAGCAGCAAACTCAACAATGAGCAGTTCTTC. This gives the protein CASSKLNNEQFF.

The chain uses TRBV7-2 and TRBJ2-7; 9 bases fit TRBD1. Trimming cost V 2 bases and J 2 bases; bases outside gene matches: 1. The CDR3 extends over 14 amino acids. CDR1 is SGHTA and CDR2 is FQGNSA in the germline V gene. CDR3 nucleotides: TGTGCCAGCAGCTTACGACAGGGGGCCTACGAGCAGTACTTC. Translated, it gives CASSLRQGAYEQYF.

The J gene is TRBJ1-4, the V gene TRBV28; 8 nucleotides match TRBD1. The CDR3 sequence is 15 residues long. CDR1 and CDR2 (germline): MDHEN, SYDVKM. The V gene end was trimmed by 5 bases and the J gene end by 7 bases; junction bases not matched to a gene: 9. CDR3 DNA: TGTGCCAGCAGTCCACCAACCGGGACAGGTGAAAAACTGTTTTTT. Protein sequence: CASSPPTGTGEKLFF. Based on the CDR3 plus reference TRBV28 and TRBJ1-4, the full variable domain is DVKVTQSSRYLVKRTGEKVFLECVQDMDHENMFWYRQDPGLGLRLIYFSYDVKMKEKGDIPEGYSVSREKKERFSLILESASTNQTSMYLCASSPPTGTGEKLFFGSGTQLSVL.

The rearrangement uses TRBV14 and TRBJ1-4, with D possibly matching TRBD1 (6 bases). The V gene lost 4 bases and the J gene lost 4 bases, with 13 bases spanning the gap. CDR3 length: 15 residues. The germline gives CDR1 SGHDN, CDR2 FVKESK. CDR3 coding DNA: TGTGCCAGCAGCCTCCCCGGACAGCTTAATGAAAAACTGTTTTTT. Its protein product is CASSLPGQLNEKLFF.

The rearrangement links TRBV28 to TRBJ1-1; D is possibly TRBD1 (6 bases). CDR1 MDHEN and CDR2 SYDVKM come from the germline V gene. Trimming shortened V by 9 bases and J by 6 bases, and 17 bases separated the two germline ends. The CDR3 is made up of 13 amino acids. The CDR3 spells CASARGGAAEAFF. The CDR3 bases are TGTGCCAGTGCAAGGGGGGGGGCTGCTGAAGCTTTCTTT. Filled out from reference TRBV28 and TRBJ1-1, the complete variable domain reads DVKVTQSSRYLVKRTGEKVFLECVQDMDHENMFWYRQDPGLGLRLIYFSYDVKMKEKGDIPEGYSVSREKKERFSLILESASTNQTSMYLCASARGGAAEAFFGQGTRLTVV.

V usage is TRBV28 and J usage is TRBJ2-3, with 11 bases aligning to TRBD2. V lost 7 bases to trimming and J lost 7 bases; unmatched junction nucleotides: 7. From germline, CDR1 is MDHEN and CDR2 SYDVKM. There are 14 residues in the CDR3. The chain's CDR3 is CASTPGLAAYTQYF. The CDR3 bases are TGTGCCAGCACCCCGGGACTAGCGGCGTATACGCAGTATTTT.

The chain has TRBV28 and TRBJ2-1, with 10 bases lining up with TRBD2. CDR3 length: 17 amino acids. V shed 6 bases, J shed 4 bases, and the junction held 12 bases outside the gene matches. Germline V gene lookup returns CDR1 MDHEN and CDR2 SYDVKM. The CDR3 nucleotides are TGTGCCAGCAGCGGGCTAGCGGGGGCCTCACCATACAATGAGCAGTTCTTC. Its translation is CASSGLAGASPYNEQFF.

V usage is TRBV5-1 and J usage is TRBJ1-1; perhaps TRBD1 as D (5 bases). CDR1 SGHRS and CDR2 YFSETQ come from the germline V gene. Between the trimmed V and J ends, which lost 4 bases and 4 bases, there was a span of 17 bases. CDR3 length: 15 residues. CDR3 coding DNA: TGCGCCAGCAGCACCTCAGGGATCCTCGGCACTGAAGCTTTCTTT. As protein: CASSTSGILGTEAFF.

As regards this clone: Germline is not matched at one junction end, which may reflect a read error. V and J are TRBV7-7 and TRBJ2-7; 9 positions agree with TRBD1. This CDR3 has 14 amino acids. Per germline, CDR1 SSHAT and CDR2 FNYEAQ (reference sequence). The CDR3 loop reads CASSPGTGSYEQYF. The CDR3 DNA reads TGTGCTAGCAGCCCCGGGACAGGGAGCTACGAGCAGTACTTC.

The genes are TRBV7-3 and TRBJ1-1; tentatively, D is TRBD1 (6 bases). The germline CDR1 and CDR2 sequences are SGHTA and FQGTGA. The V gene lost 4 bases and the J gene lost 3 bases, with 12 bases spanning the gap. CDR3 length: 14 residues. The CDR3 bases are TGTGCCAGCAGCTCCAGGGGTAGAGACACTGAAGCTTTCTTT. Protein product: CASSSRGRDTEAFF. Combining the CDR3 with reference TRBV7-3 and TRBJ1-1 gives the whole variable domain GAGVSQTPSNKVTEKGKYVELRCDPISGHTALYWYRQSLGQGPEFLIYFQGTGAADDSGLPNDRFFAVRPEGSVSTLKIQRTERGDSAVYLCASSSRGRDTEAFFGQGTRLTVV.

The chain recombines TRBV19 with TRBJ1-5, with D maybe TRBD1 (5 bases). Germline V gives CDR1 LNHDA, CDR2 SQIVND (reference sequence). This CDR3 has 15 amino acids. V gave up 5 bases and J gave up 0 bases, with 11 bases separating them. CDR3 sequence: CASSARQTSNQPQHF. CDR3 DNA: TGTGCCAGTAGTGCCCGACAGACTAGCAATCAGCCCCAGCATTTT. The entire variable domain, with the rest obtained from reference TRBV19 and TRBJ1-5, is as follows: DGGITQSPKYLFRKEGQNVTLSCEQNLNHDAMYWYRQDPGQGLRLIYYSQIVNDFQKGDIAEGYSVSREKKESFPLTVTSAQKNPTAFYLCASSARQTSNQPQHFGDGTRLSIL.

This clone came up once. This chain joins TRBV7-8 and TRBJ2-7; TRBD2 aligns across 9 bases. Germline CDR1 is SGHVS and CDR2 is FQNEAQ. There are 13 residues in the CDR3. The J segment lost 4 bases and the V segment lost 5 bases, leaving 3 bases of the junction unmatched. This chain's CDR3 is CASSRTSAYEQYF. In nucleotides, the CDR3 is TGTGCCAGCAGCAGGACTAGCGCGTACGAGCAGTACTTC.

The chain employs TRBV6-5 and TRBJ1-5; no firm D call. Germline CDR1 reads MNHEY; CDR2 reads SVGAGI. The CDR3 sequence is 13 residues long. V lost 7 bases to trimming and J lost 4 bases, with 11 bases between them. CDR3 amino acids: CASNPGRNQPQHF. CDR3 in DNA: TGTGCCAGCAATCCGGGTCGGAATCAGCCCCAGCATTTT.

The chain carries TRBV7-2 and TRBJ2-5; tentatively, D is TRBD2 (6 bases). The V gene's germline CDR1 is SGHTA and CDR2 FQGNSA. The CDR3 has 17 residues. V was trimmed by 0 bases and J by 2 bases, leaving 16 bases between them. The CDR3 DNA reads as TGTGCCAGCAGCTTAGCCGGGGGTAGCGGCAGACAAGAGACCCAGTACTTC. Translation: CASSLAGGSGRQETQYF.

Regarding this clone: This sample also contains other DNA sequences that code for the same CDR3. CDR3 sequence (DNA): TGTGCCAGCAGCTTATCCGGCTCTGGAAACACCATATATTTT. The encoded protein is CASSLSGSGNTIYF. The chain has TRBV11-2 and TRBJ1-3, with D unclear. Deletions cut 2 bases from V and 0 bases from J, with 5 bases between. The CDR3 loop spans 14 amino acids. From germline, CDR1 is SGHAT and CDR2 FQNNGV.

The chain joins TRBV15 to TRBJ2-7, with D possibly TRBD1 on 5 matching bases. V was cut by 0 bases and J by 5 bases, with 14 bases left in between. Germline CDR1 LNHNV, CDR2 YYDKDF (reference sequence). The CDR3 has 15 residues. The CDR3 coding sequence is TGTGCCACCAGCAGAGAGACAGCTTCTCACGACGAGCAGTACTTC. Amino acids: CATSRETASHDEQYF.

V gene TRBV4-1 combines with J gene TRBJ2-1; TRBD2 aligns across 8 bases. Germline V gene lookup returns CDR1 MGHRA and CDR2 YSYEKL. The V and J ends lost 4 bases and 3 bases, in that order; junction bases with no gene match: 5. The length of the CDR3 is 15 residues. The CDR3 loop is CASSPSGLIYNEQFF. As DNA, the CDR3 is TGCGCCAGCAGCCCTAGCGGGTTGATCTACAATGAGCAGTTCTTC.

A few counts support this clone. The CDR3 DNA sequence: TGTGCCAGCAGTGAGTGGGCCCCGACTAGCGGGGACTACAATGAGCAGTTCTTC. Protein: CASSEWAPTSGDYNEQFF. The rearrangement links TRBV6-4 to TRBJ2-1; 11 bases map to TRBD2. Per the germline V gene, CDR1 is MRHNA and CDR2 is SNTAGT. V shed 3 bases, J shed 3 bases, and the junction held 10 bases outside the gene matches. This CDR3 contains 18 residues.

The V gene is TRBV4-2, the J gene TRBJ2-3, with D perhaps matching TRBD1 (5 bases). CDR1 LGHNA and CDR2 YNFKEQ come from the germline V gene. V dropped 3 bases and J dropped 4 bases, with 8 bases sitting between them. This CDR3 spans 13 amino acids. CDR3 protein: CASSQDIPDTQYF. In DNA, the CDR3 is TGTGCCAGCAGCCAGGACATCCCAGATACGCAGTATTTT.

This CDR3 reads CASSPRPPGLAGDQETQYF. The CDR3 region has the DNA TGCGCCAGCAGCCCGCGGCCCCCGGGACTAGCGGGGGATCAAGAGACCCAGTACTTC. This rearrangement joins TRBV5-1 to TRBJ2-5; 14 positions match TRBD2. The CDR3 is 19 residues long. After removal of 4 bases from V and 2 bases from J, the junction contained 13 bases not matched to a gene. The germline V gene has CDR1 SGHRS and CDR2 YFSETQ.